The rows below give T cell receptor beta chains drawn from one sample of a study of lymphopenia after photon versus proton radiotherapy. Sequencing used immunoSEQ multiplex PCR; TCRdb keeps in-frame clones, though not all of them. Counted here are 18,000 or so clones, approximately 90% occurring once; the ten biggest clones make up 10%. Specimen: peripheral blood, collected from a patient treated with proton-based radiotherapy. The origin of the receptors is a man aged 70 or older with pancreatic cancer. The CDR3 runs from the conserved cysteine through the conserved F or W. Fields, in order: D gene, J gene, clone size, V gene, CDR3 protein, CDR3 DNA. The D gene is left open where the match is weak. A clone size is listed for some rows: how often the clone was seen (once, few, many), or a class if it is expanded.

D gene: TRBD2; J gene: TRBJ2-7; clone size: .; V gene: TRBV6-5; CDR3 protein: CASSQPGVAGAGQYF; CDR3 DNA: TGTGCCAGCAGTCAACCCGGGGTAGCGGGAGCCGGGCAGTACTTC
D gene: .; J gene: TRBJ1-3; clone size: .; V gene: TRBV5-1; CDR3 protein: CASSIQGTGNTIYF; CDR3 DNA: TGCGCCAGCAGCATACAGGGAACTGGAAACACCATATATTTT
D gene: .; J gene: TRBJ2-1; clone size: .; V gene: TRBV18; CDR3 protein: CASSRGGSSSSYNEQFF; CDR3 DNA: TGTGCCAGCTCACGAGGTGGCTCTTCGAGCTCCTACAATGAGCAGTTCTTC
D gene: TRBD1; J gene: TRBJ1-4; clone size: .; V gene: TRBV6-5; CDR3 protein: CASSPNWGTGGKLFF; CDR3 DNA: TGTGCCAGCAGCCCCAATTGGGGAACAGGGGGAAAACTGTTTTTT
D gene: TRBD1; J gene: TRBJ1-2; clone size: .; V gene: TRBV4-2; CDR3 protein: CASSQAQGAGGYTF; CDR3 DNA: TGTGCCAGCAGCCAAGCCCAGGGGGCGGGCGGCTACACCTTC
D gene: TRBD1; J gene: TRBJ1-2; clone size: .; V gene: TRBV7-8; CDR3 protein: CASSLGTGGRGYYGYTF; CDR3 DNA: TGTGCCAGCAGCTTAGGGACAGGGGGCAGGGGGTACTATGGCTACACCTTC
D gene: TRBD2; J gene: TRBJ2-2; clone size: once; V gene: TRBV6-1; CDR3 protein: CASSPTSGGAGELFF; CDR3 DNA: TGTGCCAGCAGTCCGACTAGCGGGGGGGCCGGGGAGCTGTTTTTT
D gene: TRBD2; J gene: TRBJ2-5; clone size: .; V gene: TRBV5-1; CDR3 protein: CASSMGLAGASGETQYF; CDR3 DNA: TGCGCCAGCAGCATGGGACTAGCGGGGGCCTCAGGGGAGACCCAGTACTTC
D gene: TRBD2; J gene: TRBJ2-3; clone size: .; V gene: TRBV2; CDR3 protein: CASFFASGRSRTDTQYF; CDR3 DNA: TGTGCCAGCTTCTTTGCTAGCGGGAGAAGTCGCACAGATACGCAGTATTTT
D gene: .; J gene: TRBJ2-7; clone size: .; V gene: TRBV18; CDR3 protein: CASSPRDEQYF; CDR3 DNA: TGTGCCAGCTCACCCCGGGACGAGCAGTACTTC
D gene: TRBD1; J gene: TRBJ1-5; clone size: .; V gene: TRBV28; CDR3 protein: CASGTGDQPQHF; CDR3 DNA: TGTGCCAGCGGGACAGGGGATCAGCCCCAGCATTTT
D gene: .; J gene: TRBJ1-1; clone size: .; V gene: TRBV6-5; CDR3 protein: CASRPSGPLEAFF; CDR3 DNA: TGTGCCAGCAGACCTTCCGGGCCCCTCGAAGCTTTCTTT
D gene: TRBD1; J gene: TRBJ1-6; clone size: .; V gene: TRBV6-6; CDR3 protein: CASSYSRTGRSPLHF; CDR3 DNA: TGTGCCAGCAGTTACTCGCGGACAGGCCGTTCACCCCTCCACTTT
D gene: TRBD1; J gene: TRBJ1-1; clone size: once; V gene: TRBV25-1; CDR3 protein: CASSGHRGTEAFF; CDR3 DNA: TGTGCCAGCAGTGGCCACAGGGGCACTGAAGCTTTCTTT
D gene: TRBD1; J gene: TRBJ2-7; clone size: .; V gene: TRBV11-2; CDR3 protein: CASSSQGAQPYEQYF; CDR3 DNA: TGTGCCAGCAGCTCACAGGGGGCGCAACCCTACGAGCAGTACTTC
D gene: TRBD1; J gene: TRBJ1-5; clone size: .; V gene: TRBV18; CDR3 protein: CASSPTFGGQANQPQHF; CDR3 DNA: TGTGCCAGCTCACCGACGTTTGGAGGACAGGCCAATCAGCCCCAGCATTTT
D gene: TRBD1; J gene: TRBJ2-7; clone size: .; V gene: TRBV12-5; CDR3 protein: CASGFPTGMGEQYF; CDR3 DNA: TGTGCTAGTGGTTTCCCGACAGGGATGGGGGAGCAGTACTTC
D gene: TRBD2; J gene: TRBJ2-5; clone size: .; V gene: TRBV5-8; CDR3 protein: CASSSGTSGVETQYF; CDR3 DNA: TGTGCCAGCAGCTCAGGGACTAGCGGGGTGGAGACCCAGTACTTC
D gene: TRBD1; J gene: TRBJ1-2; clone size: .; V gene: TRBV19; CDR3 protein: CASSRSSGQGYYGYTF; CDR3 DNA: TGTGCCAGTAGTAGATCCTCGGGACAGGGCTACTATGGCTACACCTTC
D gene: TRBD1; J gene: TRBJ1-1; clone size: .; V gene: TRBV29-1; CDR3 protein: CSVEGQGYTEAFF; CDR3 DNA: TGCAGCGTTGAGGGACAGGGGTACACTGAAGCTTTCTTT
D gene: TRBD2; J gene: TRBJ2-3; clone size: .; V gene: TRBV7-2; CDR3 protein: CASSPGLALFPRDTQYF; CDR3 DNA: TGTGCCAGCAGCCCGGGACTAGCGCTTTTCCCGCGAGATACGCAGTATTTT
D gene: .; J gene: TRBJ1-3; clone size: .; V gene: TRBV30; CDR3 protein: CASTKRAGEGNTIYF; CDR3 DNA: TGTGCCTCAACCAAACGGGCGGGGGAGGGAAACACCATATATTTT
D gene: TRBD2; J gene: TRBJ2-7; clone size: .; V gene: TRBV5-6; CDR3 protein: CASSLGLAGRSSYEQYF; CDR3 DNA: TGTGCCAGCAGTCTCGGACTAGCGGGGCGAAGCTCCTACGAGCAGTACTTC
D gene: .; J gene: TRBJ1-5; clone size: .; V gene: TRBV7-2; CDR3 protein: CASSLDMGGNQPQHF; CDR3 DNA: TGTGCCAGCAGCTTAGATATGGGGGGAAATCAGCCCCAGCATTTT
D gene: .; J gene: TRBJ2-7; clone size: .; V gene: TRBV19; CDR3 protein: CASSMGKGRRVNDEQYF; CDR3 DNA: TGTGCCAGTAGTATGGGGAAGGGCCGAAGAGTCAACGACGAGCAGTACTTC
D gene: TRBD1; J gene: TRBJ2-7; clone size: .; V gene: TRBV25-1; CDR3 protein: CASSERGREQYF; CDR3 DNA: TGTGCCAGCAGTGAGAGGGGGCGTGAGCAGTACTTC
D gene: TRBD2; J gene: TRBJ2-7; clone size: once; V gene: TRBV27; CDR3 protein: CANSRTGTRTLGEQYF; CDR3 DNA: TGTGCCAACAGTCGAACTGGGACTAGGACTTTGGGAGAGCAGTACTTC
D gene: TRBD1; J gene: TRBJ2-2; clone size: .; V gene: TRBV10-1; CDR3 protein: CASSESTGSAGELFF; CDR3 DNA: TGCGCCAGCAGTGAGTCGACAGGGTCGGCCGGGGAGCTGTTTTTT
D gene: .; J gene: TRBJ1-1; clone size: once; V gene: TRBV6-5; CDR3 protein: CASSSTGLTEAFF; CDR3 DNA: TGTGCCAGCAGTTCCACAGGGCTAACTGAAGCTTTCTTT
D gene: .; J gene: TRBJ1-2; clone size: .; V gene: TRBV6-6; CDR3 protein: CASSYSDGPGLKTF; CDR3 DNA: TGTGCCAGCAGTTACTCTGACGGCCCAGGGTTGAAGACCTTC
D gene: TRBD2; J gene: TRBJ2-7; clone size: .; V gene: TRBV10-2; CDR3 protein: CASSEPDTSGRIYEQYF; CDR3 DNA: TGCGCCAGCAGTGAGCCTGATACTAGCGGGAGAATCTACGAGCAGTACTTC
D gene: .; J gene: TRBJ2-2; clone size: .; V gene: TRBV5-1; CDR3 protein: CASSFGVPFTGELFF; CDR3 DNA: TGCGCCAGCAGTTTCGGGGTTCCCTTCACCGGGGAGCTGTTTTTT
D gene: TRBD2; J gene: TRBJ2-7; clone size: once; V gene: TRBV6-1; CDR3 protein: CASTESSSGRYEQYF; CDR3 DNA: TGTGCCAGCACCGAGAGTAGTAGCGGGAGGTATGAGCAGTACTTC
D gene: .; J gene: TRBJ1-4; clone size: .; V gene: TRBV18; CDR3 protein: CASSPTGANEKLFF; CDR3 DNA: TGTGCCAGCTCACCGACAGGAGCTAATGAAAAACTGTTTTTT
D gene: .; J gene: TRBJ2-3; clone size: .; V gene: TRBV23-1; CDR3 protein: CASSQDPLTDTQYF; CDR3 DNA: TGCGCCAGCAGTCAAGATCCACTCACAGATACGCAGTATTTT
D gene: .; J gene: TRBJ1-2; clone size: .; V gene: TRBV9; CDR3 protein: CASSASQGWGGYTF; CDR3 DNA: TGTGCCAGCAGCGCCTCCCAGGGTTGGGGTGGCTACACCTTC
D gene: TRBD1; J gene: TRBJ2-7; clone size: few; V gene: TRBV5-1; CDR3 protein: CASTTGTGGAKSYEQYF; CDR3 DNA: TGCGCCAGCACCACCGGGACAGGGGGCGCGAAATCCTACGAGCAGTACTTC
D gene: .; J gene: TRBJ1-6; clone size: .; V gene: TRBV7-9; CDR3 protein: CASRQSSSSPLHF; CDR3 DNA: TGTGCCAGCAGGCAATCCTCCTCTTCACCCCTCCACTTT
D gene: TRBD2; J gene: TRBJ2-5; clone size: .; V gene: TRBV27; CDR3 protein: CASTGPAGGQETQYF; CDR3 DNA: TGTGCCAGCACGGGCCCAGCGGGGGGCCAAGAGACCCAGTACTTC
D gene: .; J gene: TRBJ1-4; clone size: .; V gene: TRBV30; CDR3 protein: CAWSKNTAWNEKLFF; CDR3 DNA: TGTGCCTGGAGTAAGAATACAGCATGGAATGAAAAACTGTTTTTT
D gene: .; J gene: TRBJ1-1; clone size: .; V gene: TRBV19; CDR3 protein: CASSMTSGLNTEAFF; CDR3 DNA: TGTGCCAGTAGTATGACCTCAGGTTTAAACACTGAAGCTTTCTTT
D gene: TRBD1; J gene: TRBJ1-5; clone size: .; V gene: TRBV4-1; CDR3 protein: CASSQDRGRGLNQPQHF; CDR3 DNA: TGCGCCAGCAGCCAAGATCGGGGCAGGGGGTTAAATCAGCCCCAGCATTTT
D gene: TRBD2; J gene: TRBJ2-5; clone size: .; V gene: TRBV5-1; CDR3 protein: CASSLVASGVETQYF; CDR3 DNA: TGCGCCAGCAGCTTGGTCGCTAGCGGGGTAGAGACCCAGTACTTC
D gene: .; J gene: TRBJ1-1; clone size: .; V gene: TRBV7-2; CDR3 protein: CASSLVAGLNTEAFF; CDR3 DNA: TGTGCCAGCAGCTTAGTGGCAGGATTGAACACTGAAGCTTTCTTT
D gene: TRBD1; J gene: TRBJ2-1; clone size: .; V gene: TRBV19; CDR3 protein: CASSAIQTGPEQFF; CDR3 DNA: TGTGCCAGTAGTGCAATACAGACAGGGCCTGAGCAGTTCTTC
D gene: .; J gene: TRBJ1-4; clone size: .; V gene: TRBV27; CDR3 protein: CASTSFGPTNEKLFF; CDR3 DNA: TGTGCCAGCACTTCCTTTGGTCCAACTAATGAAAAACTGTTTTTT
D gene: .; J gene: TRBJ2-3; clone size: .; V gene: TRBV6-1; CDR3 protein: CASRETSTDTQYF; CDR3 DNA: TGTGCCAGCAGGGAAACTAGCACAGATACGCAGTATTTT
D gene: .; J gene: TRBJ2-1; clone size: once; V gene: TRBV6-5; CDR3 protein: CASSNTGTGEQFF; CDR3 DNA: TGTGCCAGCAGTAATACAGGGACCGGGGAGCAGTTCTTC
D gene: .; J gene: TRBJ1-6; clone size: .; V gene: TRBV30; CDR3 protein: CAWSEGGQASPLHF; CDR3 DNA: TGTGCCTGGAGTGAGGGCGGCCAAGCTTCACCCCTCCACTTT
D gene: TRBD1; J gene: TRBJ2-2; clone size: .; V gene: TRBV5-6; CDR3 protein: CASSLLDRVEDTGELFF; CDR3 DNA: TGTGCCAGCAGCCTCCTCGACAGGGTTGAGGACACCGGGGAGCTGTTTTTT
D gene: .; J gene: TRBJ2-6; clone size: .; V gene: TRBV18; CDR3 protein: CASSPRSGASSGANVLTF; CDR3 DNA: TGTGCCAGCTCACCACGATCAGGTGCCTCCTCTGGGGCCAACGTCCTGACTTTC
D gene: .; J gene: TRBJ2-7; clone size: .; V gene: TRBV6-6; CDR3 protein: CASRPRGGSYEQYF; CDR3 DNA: TGTGCCAGCAGACCCCGTGGGGGCTCCTACGAGCAGTACTTC
D gene: .; J gene: TRBJ2-5; clone size: .; V gene: TRBV6-1; CDR3 protein: CASSEARGAQYF; CDR3 DNA: TGTGCCAGCAGTGAAGCCCGTGGGGCCCAGTACTTC
D gene: .; J gene: TRBJ2-6; clone size: .; V gene: TRBV11-3; CDR3 protein: CASSLSGANVLTF; CDR3 DNA: TGTGCCAGCAGCTTATCCGGGGCCAACGTCCTGACTTTC
D gene: .; J gene: TRBJ2-5; clone size: .; V gene: TRBV5-5; CDR3 protein: CASSLRETQYF; CDR3 DNA: TGTGCCAGCAGCTTGAGAGAGACCCAGTACTTC
D gene: TRBD2; J gene: TRBJ2-5; clone size: .; V gene: TRBV27; CDR3 protein: CASRPRFVSGKETQYF; CDR3 DNA: TGTGCCAGCAGGCCCCGATTTGTGAGCGGGAAAGAGACCCAGTACTTC
D gene: .; J gene: TRBJ2-3; clone size: .; V gene: TRBV4-2; CDR3 protein: CASSQSPADTQYF; CDR3 DNA: TGTGCCAGCAGCCAATCACCAGCGGATACGCAGTATTTT
D gene: TRBD2; J gene: TRBJ2-7; clone size: .; V gene: TRBV6-5; CDR3 protein: CASSFGLAHSYEQYF; CDR3 DNA: TGTGCCAGCAGCTTCGGACTAGCCCACTCCTACGAGCAGTACTTC
D gene: TRBD1; J gene: TRBJ1-6; clone size: .; V gene: TRBV5-1; CDR3 protein: CASSLAGWGQNNSPLHF; CDR3 DNA: TGCGCCAGCAGCTTGGCGGGGTGGGGACAGAATAATTCACCCCTCCACTTT
D gene: TRBD1; J gene: TRBJ1-5; clone size: .; V gene: TRBV6-1; CDR3 protein: CASSATGTGNQPQHF; CDR3 DNA: TGTGCCAGCAGTGCAACCGGGACAGGGAATCAGCCCCAGCATTTT